The source of this T cell receptor beta chain is a study of T cell responses to AZD1222 COVID-19 vaccine. Method: immunoSEQ multiplex PCR; TCRdb's copy keeps in-frame clones and lacks some. The sample lists some 150,000 clones, roughly 88% occurring once. This receptor was identified in an adult who received the AZD1222 COVID-19 vaccine. Source: peripheral blood, taken 28 days after the second AZD1222 dose.

The CDR3 reads CATSDNRGGDNEQFF. DNA of the CDR3: TGTGCCACCAGTGATAACCGGGGGGGGGACAATGAGCAGTTCTTC. The chain employs TRBV24-1 and TRBJ2-1, with TRBD2 identical over 8 bases. Trimming removed 3 bases from V and 5 bases from J; junction bases left unmatched: 5. The CDR3 has 15 amino acids. The V gene's germline CDR1 is KGHDR and CDR2 SFDVKD.